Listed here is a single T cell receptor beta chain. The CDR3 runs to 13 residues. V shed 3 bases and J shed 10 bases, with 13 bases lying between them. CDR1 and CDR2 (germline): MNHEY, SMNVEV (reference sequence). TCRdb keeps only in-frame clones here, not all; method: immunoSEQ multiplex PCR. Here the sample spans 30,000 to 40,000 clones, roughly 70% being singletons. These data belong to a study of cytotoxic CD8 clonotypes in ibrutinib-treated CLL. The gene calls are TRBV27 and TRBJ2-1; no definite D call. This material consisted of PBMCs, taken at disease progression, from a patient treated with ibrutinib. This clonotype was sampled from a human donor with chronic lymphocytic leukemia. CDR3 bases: TGTGCCAGCAGTTTCGTGGCTAGTAACGAGCAGTTCTTC. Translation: CASSFVASNEQFF.